The table lists the clone carrying this TCR beta chain with many counts. Its antigen is still unknown. After removal of 3 bases from V and 0 bases from J, the junction contained 6 bases not matched to a gene. The CDR3 extends over 15 amino acids. In germline, CDR1 is DFQATT, CDR2 SNEGSKA (reference sequence). Library preparation (for TCRbeta) was performed with unique molecular identifiers. TCRdb processed the PCR reads anew with MiXCR; each CDR3 protein has one entry. The data hold about 240,000 distinct CDR3 sequences, with over 20% observed a single time. The record originates from a study of T-cell reconstitution after alpha-beta-depleted transplantation in children. Study-wide results and caveats: Reports say that about two months after transplant, the alpha-beta T cells came out of several hundred graft clones that had expanded. There were some patients whose high TCRbeta diversity at day 60 came from surviving recipient T cells and thymic progenitors.

The source of this sequence is a girl aged 2-10 years with Fanconi anemia, due to receive a stem cell transplant. V is TRBV20-1 and J is TRBJ2-3, with 7 bases identical to TRBD1. The material was PBMCs, obtained before TCRalphabeta/CD19-depleted stem cell transplant. CDR3: CSASETGWSTDTQYF. DNA of the CDR3: TGCAGTGCTAGTGAGACAGGGTGGAGCACAGATACGCAGTATTTT.